This is a list of T cell receptor beta chains from one sample in a study of lymphopenia after photon versus proton radiotherapy. Assay: immunoSEQ multiplex PCR; the TCRdb copy retains only in-frame clones and omits some. The top ten hold approximately 2.9% of the sample, which has around 35,000 clones, under 90% seen once. The sample in question was peripheral blood, obtained from a patient treated with photon-based radiotherapy. Every receptor here comes from a man in his forties or fifties with gastric cancer. Both conserved end residues are part of each CDR3.

j_call: TRBJ1-5
v_call: TRBV2
cdr3_aa: CASRGAADQPQHF

j_call: TRBJ2-4
v_call: TRBV18
cdr3_aa: CASSPPGGRSEDIQYF

j_call: TRBJ1-4
v_call: TRBV29-1
cdr3_aa: CSVTGVDNEKLFF

j_call: TRBJ2-7
v_call: TRBV5-5
cdr3_aa: CASSFASGSYEQYF

j_call: TRBJ2-5
v_call: TRBV5-4
cdr3_aa: CASSIRQSQETQYF

j_call: TRBJ2-7
v_call: TRBV4-1
cdr3_aa: CASSPHSGVDYEQYF

j_call: TRBJ1-5
v_call: TRBV6-1
cdr3_aa: CASSERQPQHF

j_call: TRBJ2-5
v_call: TRBV5-4
cdr3_aa: CASSFRTGKETQYF

j_call: TRBJ1-5
v_call: TRBV6-1
cdr3_aa: CASSEATQPQHF

j_call: TRBJ2-6
v_call: TRBV4-3
cdr3_aa: CASSQDLGITGANVLTF

j_call: TRBJ2-7
v_call: TRBV5-5
cdr3_aa: CASSLDGLAGGNGYEQYF

j_call: TRBJ2-7
v_call: TRBV6-1
cdr3_aa: CASITGHLQFYEQYF

j_call: TRBJ1-1
v_call: TRBV7-8
cdr3_aa: CASSLDDTVNTEAFF

j_call: TRBJ2-1
v_call: TRBV11-3
cdr3_aa: CASSLGGRTGGTNEQFF

j_call: TRBJ1-2
v_call: TRBV13
cdr3_aa: CASSLGTGGYGYTF

j_call: TRBJ2-1
v_call: TRBV4-3
cdr3_aa: CASSQDIERESLGQFF

j_call: TRBJ2-7
v_call: TRBV4-1
cdr3_aa: CASSPLQGNIHEQYF